These 10 T cell receptor beta chains share one sample of origin, sequenced in a study of blood T cells in healthy people across ages. PCR was performed a second time for roughly 7 to 12 cycles using a sample-barcoded 5' primer and a J-beta primer mix. MiXCR, applied by TCRdb to the 5' RACE reads, yields one record per CDR3 protein. The repertoire holds around 320,000 distinct CDR3 sequences, with less than 30% as singletons. Sequenced input: blood. These receptors came from a woman aged 65 to 85 in good health.

This clonotype was seen a few times. The J gene is TRBJ1-3, the V gene TRBV29-1; D perhaps matches TRBD1 (6 bases). Germline V lookup: CDR1 SQVTM, CDR2 ANQGSEA. V was clipped by 2 bases and J by 1 base, with 6 bases between them. This CDR3 comprises 13 residues. The CDR3 nucleotides are TGCAGCGTTGAAACAGGGTCTGGAAACACCATATATTTT. Translation: CSVETGSGNTIYF.

This clonotype was recorded at least ten times. DNA for the CDR3: TGTGCCAGCACCGGAACAGGGGAGTGGAATGAGCAGTTCTTC. Translating gives CASTGTGEWNEQFF. The V and J genes are TRBV28 and TRBJ2-1, with 7 bases lining up with TRBD1. The CDR3 length is 14 residues. J gave up 7 bases and V 7 bases, and 10 bases lay outside the gene matches. CDR1 MDHEN and CDR2 SYDVKM come from the germline V gene.

This clonotype was seen many times. The rearrangement uses TRBV29-1 and TRBJ2-7; 13 bases align to TRBD2. This CDR3 contains 12 residues. Losses at the gene ends were 4 bases for V and 6 bases for J; bases not matched to a gene: 0. CDR1 SQVTM and CDR2 ANQGSEA come from the germline V gene. CDR3 sequence reads: CSVGTSGSEQYF. CDR3 nucleotide sequence: TGCAGCGTTGGGACTAGCGGGAGCGAGCAGTACTTC.

This chain uses TRBV18 with TRBJ2-5, with TRBD1 as a possible D gene (6 bases). V shed 2 bases and J shed 4 bases, with 14 bases lying between them. Germline V gene lookup returns CDR1 KGHSH and CDR2 LQKENI. The CDR3 is 15 amino acids. CDR3 protein: CASSPRQVWGETQYF. Here the CDR3 DNA reads TGTGCCAGCTCACCAAGACAGGTTTGGGGAGAGACCCAGTACTTC.

This clonotype has only a few counts. DNA for the CDR3: TGTGCCAGCAGTGAGGGAGCGGCGACCTACGAGCAGTACTTC. Residues: CASSEGAATYEQYF. This chain uses TRBV25-1 with TRBJ2-7, with D possibly matching TRBD2 (5 bases). Trimming cost V 3 bases and J 2 bases, with 11 bases left between them. Germline-derived CDR1 and CDR2 are MGHDK and SYGVNS. The CDR3 has 14 residues.

The V gene is TRBV27, the J gene TRBJ1-3; no definite D call. Germline V gene data show CDR1 as MNHEY and CDR2 as SMNVEV (reference sequence). V was clipped by 4 bases and J by 2 bases, with 6 bases between them. This CDR3 region has 13 residues. CDR3 nucleotides: TGTGCCAGCAGTTCTCTAACTGGAAACACCATATATTTT. It encodes CASSSLTGNTIYF.

This clonotype has a handful of counts. Its ends do not fully match the called genes, so a read error is possible. The chain joins TRBV2 to TRBJ2-4; 10 nucleotides match TRBD1. The CDR3 has 10 amino acids. Germline lookup yields CDR1 SNHLY and CDR2 FYNNEI. The DNA for the CDR3 is TGTGCCAGCAGGGGGACAGGGGTATGGTTC. Protein: CASRGTGVWF. Combining the CDR3 with reference TRBV2 and TRBJ2-4 gives the whole variable domain EPEVTQTPSHQVTQMGQEVILRCVPISNHLYFYWYRQILGQKVEFLVSFYNNEISEKSEIFDDQFSVERPDGSNFTLKIRSTKLEDSAMYFCASRGTGVWFGAGTRLSVL.

The chain is built from TRBV18 and TRBJ2-2; D is unclear. Germline V gene sequence: CDR1 KGHSH, CDR2 LQKENI. CDR3 length: 14 amino acids. V was pared by 5 bases and J by 4 bases, with 11 bases between. CDR3 nucleotide sequence: TGTGCCAGCTCAGCCGGCTGGGGCACCGGGGAGCTGTTTTTT. Residues: CASSAGWGTGELFF. The whole variable domain, filled in from reference TRBV18 and TRBJ2-2, reads NAGVMQNPRHLVRRRGQEARLRCSPMKGHSHVYWYRQLPEEGLKFMVYLQKENIIDESGMPKERFSAEFPKEGPSILRIQQVVRGDSAAYFCASSAGWGTGELFFGEGSRLTVL.

In this sample, this clonotype turned up a few times. The rearrangement links TRBV19 to TRBJ2-4; 10 bases match TRBD2. Germline loops: CDR1 LNHDA, CDR2 SQIVND (reference sequence). V shed 5 bases and J 0 bases; nucleotides not matched to a gene: 7. This CDR3 region has 17 residues. CDR3 DNA sequence: TGTGCCAGTAGTCGGCGGACTAGCGGCCTAGCCAAAAACATTCAGTACTTC. Protein sequence: CASSRRTSGLAKNIQYF.

The chain uses TRBV21-1 and TRBJ2-7; the D call in the table, TRBD1, was not verified against the DNA. TRBV21-1 is shown as a pseudogene. This CDR3 comprises 15 residues. CDR3 coding DNA: TGTGCCAGCAGCAAAGCCGGACAGCTATCGTACGAGCAGTACTTC. This gives the protein CASSKAGQLSYEQYF.